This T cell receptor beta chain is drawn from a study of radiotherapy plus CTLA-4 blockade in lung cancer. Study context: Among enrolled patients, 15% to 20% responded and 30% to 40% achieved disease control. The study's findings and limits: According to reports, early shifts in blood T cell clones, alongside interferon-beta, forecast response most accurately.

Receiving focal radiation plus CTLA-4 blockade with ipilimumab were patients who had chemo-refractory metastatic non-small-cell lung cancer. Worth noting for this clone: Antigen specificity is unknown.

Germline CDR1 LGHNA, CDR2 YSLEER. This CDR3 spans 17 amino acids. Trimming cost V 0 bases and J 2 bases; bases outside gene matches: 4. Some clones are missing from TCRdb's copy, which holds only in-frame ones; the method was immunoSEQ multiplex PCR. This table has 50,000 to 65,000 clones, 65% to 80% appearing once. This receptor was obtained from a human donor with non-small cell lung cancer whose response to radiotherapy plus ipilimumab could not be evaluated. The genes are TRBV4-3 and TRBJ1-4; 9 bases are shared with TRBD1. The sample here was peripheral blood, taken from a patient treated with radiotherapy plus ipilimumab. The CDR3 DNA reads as TGCGCCAGCAGCCAAGAGACAGGACAGGGGACTAATGAAAAACTGTTTTTT. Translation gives CASSQETGQGTNEKLFF.